This T cell receptor (beta chain) comes out of a study of cytomegalovirus exposure and HLA in healthy donors. The CDR3 has 15 amino acids. Germline V lookup: CDR1 MNHEY, CDR2 SMNVEV (reference sequence). Trimming took off 3 bases at V and 2 bases at J, with 12 bases between the two ends. PCR used 60 Vbeta primers and 13 Jbeta primers. Assay: immunoSEQ multiplex PCR; the TCRdb copy retains only in-frame clones and omits some. This table has about 73,000 clones, around three quarters appearing once. The V gene is TRBV27, the J gene TRBJ2-3; D possibly corresponds to TRBD2 (5 bases). Sequencing used PBMCs. This receptor was identified in a male donor in good health and CMV-seronegative. DNA of the CDR3: TGTGCCAGCAGTTTTGCGCGGGTTGACACAGATACGCAGTATTTT. Protein product: CASSFARVDTDTQYF.